Below, one T cell receptor beta chain is given with its context. The data derive from a study of blood T cell repertoires in COVID-19. Overall study context: The United States, Italy and Spain supplied acute and convalescent COVID-19 samples. PBMCs, B-cell-depleted T cells, or T cells provided the cDNA or gDNA that made up the material.

Under the authors' procedure: Cell counts per sample came from amplifying reference gene primers. Produced via immunoSEQ multiplex PCR; TCRdb's table is partial and in-frame only. V and J calls plus clone size are reproduced from that table; the DNA served to infer D and trimming. The sample consists of around 250,000 clones, about 80% of them appearing once. The CDR3 contains 14 residues. Germline V gives CDR1 SGHAT, CDR2 FQDESV (reference sequence). V lost 5 bases and J lost 11; bases outside the gene matches: 9. The chain has TRBV11-1 and TRBJ2-5; 12 bases align to TRBD2. This sequence originates from a woman older than 75 with acute or convalescent COVID-19. Sequenced input: peripheral blood. CDR3 in amino acids: CASSGTSGGTRQYF. The CDR3, as DNA: TGTGCCAGCAGCGGCACTAGCGGGGGGACCCGGCAGTACTTC.